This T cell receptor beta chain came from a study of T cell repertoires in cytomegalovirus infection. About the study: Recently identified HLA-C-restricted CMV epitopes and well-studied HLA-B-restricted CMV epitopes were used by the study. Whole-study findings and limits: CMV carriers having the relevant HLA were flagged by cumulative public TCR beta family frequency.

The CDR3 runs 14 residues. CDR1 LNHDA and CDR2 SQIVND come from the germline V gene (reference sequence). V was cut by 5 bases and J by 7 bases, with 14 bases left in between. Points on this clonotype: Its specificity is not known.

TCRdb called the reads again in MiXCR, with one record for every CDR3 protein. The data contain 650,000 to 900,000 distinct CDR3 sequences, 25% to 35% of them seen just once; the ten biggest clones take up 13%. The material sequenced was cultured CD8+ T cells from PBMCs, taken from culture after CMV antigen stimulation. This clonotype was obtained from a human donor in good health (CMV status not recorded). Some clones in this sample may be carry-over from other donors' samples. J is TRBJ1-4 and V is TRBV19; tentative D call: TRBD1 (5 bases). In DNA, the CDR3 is TGTGCCAGTAGTCCCGGGACTACGACTGAAAAACTGTTTTTT. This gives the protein CASSPGTTTEKLFF.